The clone carrying this TCR beta chain came up many times. In TCRdb, the 5' RACE reads were re-called with MiXCR into one record per CDR3 protein. This table has tens of thousands of distinct CDR3 sequences, about 6% appearing once. This entry is derived from a study of T cells after yellow fever vaccination. CDR3 length: 14 amino acids. Trimming left V 5 bases short and J 2 bases short, with 12 bases between. The V call is TRBV12-3 or TRBV12-4, the J call TRBJ1-2, with D perhaps TRBD1 (6 bases). The clonotype originates from a man aged 30 to 45 who received the YFV17D yellow fever vaccine. The sequencing used PBMCs, either bulk or a sorted T-cell subset (CD4+, CD8+, memory, or dextramer-sorted; not recorded which), collected on the day of the yellow fever booster vaccination. The CDR3 reads CASSLPGQNYGYTF. CDR3 in DNA: TGTGCCAGCAGTCTGCCGGGACAAAACTATGGCTACACCTTC.